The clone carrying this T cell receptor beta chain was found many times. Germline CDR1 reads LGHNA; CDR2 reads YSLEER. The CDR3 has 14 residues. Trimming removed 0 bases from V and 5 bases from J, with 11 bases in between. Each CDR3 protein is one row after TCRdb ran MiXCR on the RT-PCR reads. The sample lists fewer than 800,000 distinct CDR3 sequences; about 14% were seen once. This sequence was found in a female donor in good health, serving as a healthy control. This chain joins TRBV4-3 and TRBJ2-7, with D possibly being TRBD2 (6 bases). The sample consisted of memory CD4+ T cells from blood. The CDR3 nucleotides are TGCGCCAGCAGCCAAGATGCGGGGAGGCACGAGCAGTACTTC. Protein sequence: CASSQDAGRHEQYF.